This entry describes one T cell receptor beta chain. Only in-frame clones appear in the TCRdb table, and some are missing; sequencing was by immunoSEQ multiplex PCR. Of approximately 50,000 clones listed, 80% to 85% were seen once; the top ten hold about an eighth. This sample is part of a study of OX40 agonist ivuxolimab in advanced cancers. V dropped 4 bases and J dropped 4; count of bases not matched to a gene: 5. This CDR3 has 14 amino acids. The germline V gene encodes CDR1 SGHRS and CDR2 YFSETQ. Sequences were derived from CD4+ or CD8+ T cells sorted from blood, sampled in a trial of the OX40 agonist ivuxolimab. The TCR sequence derives from an adult with an advanced solid tumor such as melanoma, head and neck, liver or kidney cancer. This chain connects TRBV5-1 to TRBJ2-4; 7 bases line up with TRBD1. CDR3: CASSASGQKNIQYF. In DNA form, the CDR3 reads TGCGCCAGCAGCGCATCGGGACAGAAAAACATTCAGTACTTC.